The following is a T cell receptor (beta chain) sequence with its context. The table came from immunoSEQ multiplex PCR; TCRdb's copy has only in-frame clones and leaves some out. The sample includes about 400,000 clones, around 89% seen only once; the top ten take approximately 1%. The V end was cut by 5 bases, the J end by 0 bases, with 14 bases between. Germline V gene lookup returns CDR1 LNHDA and CDR2 SQIVND (reference sequence). The CDR3 loop spans 15 amino acids. This record comes from a study of blood T cell repertoires in COVID-19. The sequenced sample was PBMCs or T cells enriched from blood (not recorded which). The clonotype was recovered from a young woman with acute COVID-19. V usage is TRBV19 and J usage is TRBJ2-7, with a tentative D call TRBD1 (6 bases). The CDR3 DNA sequence: TGTGCCAGTAGTCCCGGACAGAAAAGCTCCTACGAGCAGTACTTC. This codes for CASSPGQKSSYEQYF.